This TCR beta chain comes out of a study of identical twins. One entry per CDR3 protein results from TCRdb running MiXCR on the 5' RACE reads. Altogether approximately 670,000 distinct CDR3 sequences are present, around 6% being singletons, with the ten largest covering 1.5% to 2%. Study-level results: Memory repertoires showed no such pattern, whereas abundant cord blood beta clonotypes carried fewer insertions. Alpha sequences that were out-of-frame and twin-shared showed an excess of low generation probability.

CDR3 length equals 18 residues. Germline V gene data show CDR1 as DFQATT and CDR2 as SNEGSKA (reference sequence). The trim removed 1 base at V and 5 bases at J, leaving 15 bases unmatched. This clonotype has a handful of counts. Its antigen is undetermined. The V and J genes are TRBV20-1 and TRBJ2-7, with 12 bases aligning to TRBD2. This clonotype originated in a man aged 18 to 30 in good health. The sample was naive T cells sorted from blood. The CDR3 bases are TGCAGTGCTAGAGGTGGAGGACTAGCGGGAATCGCCTTAGACGAGCAGTACTTC. This codes for CSARGGGLAGIALDEQYF.